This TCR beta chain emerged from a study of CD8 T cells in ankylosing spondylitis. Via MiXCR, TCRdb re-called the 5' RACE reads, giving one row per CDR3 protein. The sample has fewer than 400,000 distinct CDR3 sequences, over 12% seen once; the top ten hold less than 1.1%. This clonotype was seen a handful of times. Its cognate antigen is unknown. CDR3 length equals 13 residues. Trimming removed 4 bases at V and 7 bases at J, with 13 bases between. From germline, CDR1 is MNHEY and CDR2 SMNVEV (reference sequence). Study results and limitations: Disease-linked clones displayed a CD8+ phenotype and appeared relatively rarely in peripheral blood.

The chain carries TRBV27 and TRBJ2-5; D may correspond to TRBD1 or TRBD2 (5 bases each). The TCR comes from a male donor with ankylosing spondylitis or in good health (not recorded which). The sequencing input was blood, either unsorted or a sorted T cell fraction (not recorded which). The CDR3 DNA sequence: TGTGCCAGCAGTTACCAGGGACGTGGGACCCAGTACTTC. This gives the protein CASSYQGRGTQYF.